This T cell receptor (beta chain) was captured by sequencing in a study of T cells after yellow fever vaccination. Study details: Those fractions that held only low numbers of cells were prepared using the SMART-Seq v4 Ultra Low Input RNA kit. Study-level results: The study re-detected most primary-vaccination clones after the booster (about 96% CD4, around 89% CD8). Weaker, the secondary response had a peak occurring faster, on day 5 versus 15.

V was clipped by 4 bases and J by 4 bases, with 14 bases between them. The CDR3 loop spans 14 amino acids. Germline CDR1 reads DFQATT; CDR2 reads SNEGSKA (reference sequence). On this clonotype itself: Its antigen is still unknown.

The TCR cDNA carried a universal primer site and UMIs from 5'RACE template switching. TCRdb itself ran the 5' RACE reads through MiXCR, one entry per CDR3 protein. The sample records almost 600,000 distinct CDR3 sequences, around an eighth being singletons. The clonotype originates from a man aged 30 to 39 who received the YFV17D yellow fever vaccine. The genes are TRBV20-1 and TRBJ2-4; D possibly corresponds to TRBD2 (5 bases). Sequenced material: PBMCs, taken on the day of the yellow fever booster vaccination. CDR3 loop: CSANDYLGKNIQYF. DNA of the CDR3: TGCAGTGCTAACGACTACTTGGGGAAAAACATTCAGTACTTC.